These 12 T cell receptor beta chains were all obtained from the same sample, sequenced in a study of beta chain features in type 1 diabetes. As every portion of the isolated RNA was reverse transcribed, the sequencing read expressed TCRB transcripts. Some clones are missing from TCRdb's copy, which holds only in-frame ones; the method was immunoSEQ multiplex PCR. The sample carries 640,000 or so clones, around 15% recorded once. These receptors' targets are unknown. Study-wide results and caveats: Type 1 diabetes patients showed a moderate but significant shortening of TCRB CDR3s in all four CD4+ subsets.

Sequencing was done on a sample of naive CD4+ T cells from blood. These receptors all stem from a man aged 18 to 30 with type 1 diabetes.

V gene TRBV6-5 combines with J gene TRBJ1-2; D possibly corresponds to TRBD1 (5 bases). V was cut by 2 bases and J by 4 bases, with 14 bases left in between. Germline-derived CDR1 and CDR2 are MNHEY and SVGAGI. This CDR3 is built from 15 residues. CDR3 DNA: TGTGCCAGCAGTTACGGGGGAGTCCAGCCCTATGGCTACACCTTC. It translates to CASSYGGVQPYGYTF.

V is TRBV5-1 and J is TRBJ2-1, with D possibly matching TRBD2 (5 bases). With 1 base removed from V and 7 bases from J, the gap between germline ends came to 9 bases. Germline CDR1 and CDR2: SGHRS and YFSETQ. The CDR3 is 13 residues long. The CDR3 DNA sequence: TGCGCCAGCAGCTTGACGGGAATTAATGAGCAGTTCTTC. Translation: CASSLTGINEQFF. Supplemented by reference TRBV5-1 and TRBJ2-1, the full variable domain reads KAGVTQTPRYLIKTRGQQVTLSCSPISGHRSVSWYQQTPGQGLQFLFEYFSETQRNKGNFPGRFSGRQFSNSRSEMNVSTLELGDSALYLCASSLTGINEQFFGPGTRLTVL.

The chain carries TRBV15 and TRBJ2-5; 7 nucleotides agree with TRBD2. This CDR3 contains 15 residues. CDR1 is LNHNV and CDR2 is YYDKDF in the germline V gene (reference sequence). V gave up 0 bases and J gave up 6 bases; unmatched junction bases: 7. CDR3 nucleotides: TGTGCCACCAGCAGAGATGGGGCGGGAGTAAAGACCCAGTACTTC. Amino acids: CATSRDGAGVKTQYF. Drawing the rest from reference TRBV15 and TRBJ2-5, the complete variable domain is DAMVIQNPRYQVTQFGKPVTLSCSQTLNHNVMYWYQQKSSQAPKLLFHYYDKDFNNEADTPDNFQSRRPNTSFCFLDIRSPGLGDTAMYLCATSRDGAGVKTQYFGPGTRLLVL.

This chain uses TRBV4-3 with TRBJ1-2, with D unresolved. This CDR3 comprises 15 residues. The V and J ends lost 1 base and 3 bases respectively, with 12 bases between them. Germline V gene sequence: CDR1 LGHNA, CDR2 YSLEER. The CDR3 nucleotides read TGCGCCAGCAGCCAAGGCGCGGGTATGGACTATGGCTACACCTTC. Translated, it gives CASSQGAGMDYGYTF.

The chain recombines TRBV6-5 with TRBJ2-4; D is undetermined. The ends were cut back, 4 bases at V and 6 bases at J, with 10 bases in the middle. CDR3 length: 13 residues. In germline, CDR1 is MNHEY, CDR2 SVGAGI. The CDR3 coding sequence is TGTGCCAGCAGTTCCGAAGGTGGAAACATTCAGTACTTC. It codes for CASSSEGGNIQYF.

A few counts support this clone. The chain joins TRBV7-9 to TRBJ1-2; no clear D gene. CDR3 length: 12 residues. Trimming pared 4 bases from V and 6 bases from J, leaving 9 bases between. The V gene's germline CDR1 is SEHNR and CDR2 FQNEAQ (reference sequence). This CDR3 is CASSSDLDGYTF. The CDR3 bases are TGTGCCAGCAGCTCGGATCTCGATGGCTACACCTTC.

This sequence joins TRBV6-4 and TRBJ1-2; D is unresolved. Germline lookup yields CDR1 MRHNA and CDR2 SNTAGT. CDR3 length: 13 amino acids. V was cut by 4 bases and J by 2 bases, with 8 bases left in between. CDR3 protein: CASSVARNYGYTF. The DNA for the CDR3 is TGTGCCAGCAGTGTCGCCAGGAACTATGGCTACACCTTC.

This clone turned up a few times. The chain combines TRBV29-1 with TRBJ1-3; D might be TRBD1 (5 bases). The V gene lost 8 bases and the J gene lost 7 bases, with 12 bases spanning the gap. This CDR3 is 11 amino acids long. Germline V gene lookup returns CDR1 SQVTM and CDR2 ANQGSEA. DNA for the CDR3: TGCAGCCACTATGCAGGGAACACCATATATTTT. Amino acid sequence: CSHYAGNTIYF.

This clone was picked up a small number of times. Germline is not matched at one junction end, which may reflect a read error. This rearrangement joins TRBV30 to TRBJ2-7, with TRBD1 matching over 9 bases. Germline V CDR1 and CDR2: GTSNPN, SVGIG (reference sequence). The CDR3 is 14 residues long. CDR3 sequence (DNA): TGTGCCGGGAGGTCCGACAGGGGGATCTACGAGCAGTACTTC. It encodes CAGRSDRGIYEQYF.

This clone has only a few counts. CDR3 amino acids: CASSLVSSGYGYTF. In DNA, the CDR3 is TGCGCCAGCAGCTTGGTGTCCAGTGGCTATGGCTACACCTTC. The gene calls are TRBV5-1 and TRBJ1-2, with D unresolved. The ends were cut back, 0 bases at V and 4 bases at J, with 10 bases in the middle. The CDR3 has 14 residues. CDR1 and CDR2 (germline): SGHRS, YFSETQ.

This clone turned up a few times. The CDR3 is CATSRVLVNTEAFF. The CDR3 DNA follows: TGTGCCACCAGCAGAGTCTTAGTGAACACTGAAGCTTTCTTT. The chain recombines TRBV15 with TRBJ1-1, with unresolved D. V shed 1 base and J shed 0 bases, with 6 bases lying between them. The CDR3 has 14 amino acids. Germline CDR1 and CDR2: LNHNV and YYDKDF (reference sequence).

This clone was counted a few times. In DNA, the CDR3 is TGCGCCAGCAGCTTAGCGGGATACGGCACAGATACGCAGTATTTT. It codes for CASSLAGYGTDTQYF. The gene calls are TRBV5-1 and TRBJ2-3, with 7 bases matching TRBD2. In germline, CDR1 is SGHRS, CDR2 YFSETQ. The V segment lost 2 bases and the J segment 1 base; nucleotides outside the gene matches: 4. The CDR3 has 15 amino acids.